The 25 T cell receptor beta chains given below trace back to one sample, sequenced in a study of naive and memory T cell subsets. Both TRBC1 and TRBC2 were covered by a beta constant-region primer of two equimolar oligonucleotides. MiXCR, applied by TCRdb to the UMI-ligation and nested PCR reads, yields one record per CDR3 protein. The sample comprises some 150,000 distinct CDR3 sequences, approximately 17% of which are singletons, and roughly 0.14% rests with the top ten. The sample comprised naive CD4+ T cells from blood. The origin of the receptors is a human donor in good health.

This clonotype was counted only a few times. The chain is built from TRBV4-2 and TRBJ2-7; tentative D call: TRBD2 (5 bases). This CDR3 comprises 17 residues. V shed 3 bases and J shed 2 bases, with 20 bases lying between them. Germline V gene lookup returns CDR1 LGHNA and CDR2 YNFKEQ. The CDR3 loop is CASSQSGKPDSTYEQYF. The DNA of the CDR3 is TGTGCCAGCAGCCAGTCGGGAAAACCGGACTCGACCTACGAGCAGTACTTC.

The chain combines TRBV4-1 with TRBJ2-7, with D tentatively TRBD1 (6 bases). Germline loops: CDR1 MGHRA, CDR2 YSYEKL. This CDR3 comprises 15 residues. V was clipped by 1 base and J by 4 bases, with 14 bases between them. The CDR3 loop is CASSQVSSQGYEQYF. The CDR3 nucleotides read TGCGCCAGCAGCCAAGTGTCGTCGCAGGGGTACGAGCAGTACTTC.

The rearrangement joins TRBV30 to TRBJ2-1; 12 bases map to TRBD2. The CDR3 totals 17 residues. With 1 base clipped from V and 4 bases from J, the junction kept 8 bases outside the gene matches. The germline gives CDR1 GTSNPN, CDR2 SVGIG (reference sequence). CDR3 nucleotides: TGTGCCTGGAGTGGGCGACTAGCGGGGGTTTTTTACAATGAGCAGTTCTTC. This encodes CAWSGRLAGVFYNEQFF.

This clonotype showed up just a few times. The chain combines TRBV12-3 or TRBV12-4 with TRBJ1-2; no clear D. CDR3 size: 15 residues. Trimming left V 1 base short and J 2 bases short, with 11 bases between. The CDR3 bases are TGTGCCAGCAGTTTAGGGGCCCTTCCAAACTATGGCTACACCTTC. Translating it yields CASSLGALPNYGYTF.

This clonotype was recorded a few times. The chain is built from TRBV5-1 and TRBJ1-3; possibly TRBD1 for D (6 bases). Per the germline V gene, CDR1 is SGHRS and CDR2 is YFSETQ. With 4 bases removed from V and 2 bases from J, the gap between germline ends came to 16 bases. The CDR3 sequence is 16 residues long. The CDR3 protein is CASSSGGLSAGNTIYF. The CDR3 DNA follows: TGCGCCAGCAGCAGCGGGGGCCTCTCGGCTGGAAACACCATATATTTT.

The chain combines TRBV5-1 with TRBJ2-1; 9 nucleotides agree with TRBD2. The CDR3 spans 17 residues. J lost 2 bases, V lost 4 bases, and 10 bases had no gene match. Per the germline V gene, CDR1 is SGHRS and CDR2 is YFSETQ. In DNA form, the CDR3 reads TGCGCCAGCAGCATTTTGACTAGCGGAGGCCCCTACAATGAGCAGTTCTTC. Translating gives CASSILTSGGPYNEQFF. Supplemented by reference TRBV5-1 and TRBJ2-1, the full variable domain reads KAGVTQTPRYLIKTRGQQVTLSCSPISGHRSVSWYQQTPGQGLQFLFEYFSETQRNKGNFPGRFSGRQFSNSRSEMNVSTLELGDSALYLCASSILTSGGPYNEQFFGPGTRLTVL.

The chain combines TRBV28 with TRBJ2-2, with D unresolved. CDR3 size: 14 residues. V gave up 6 bases and J gave up 2 bases, with 10 bases separating them. The germline V gene encodes CDR1 MDHEN and CDR2 SYDVKM. The CDR3 DNA sequence: TGTGCCAGCAGAGAACATTTAAACACCGGGGAGCTGTTTTTT. It specifies CASREHLNTGELFF.

The chain joins TRBV28 to TRBJ2-7; D is perhaps TRBD1 or TRBD2 (5 bases each). V lost 7 bases, J lost 3 bases, and 16 bases lay in between. Germline V gives CDR1 MDHEN, CDR2 SYDVKM. The CDR3 covers 14 residues. CDR3 sequence (DNA): TGTGCCAGCACCCAACATGGGGGTCTCTACGAGCAGTACTTC. Amino acids: CASTQHGGLYEQYF.

Only a few counts were recorded for this clonotype. This chain links TRBV20-1 with TRBJ2-2; D gene uncertain. Germline values: CDR1 DFQATT, CDR2 SNEGSKA (reference sequence). The germline V and J ends were trimmed by 6 bases and 0 bases, with 5 bases remaining between them. The CDR3 consists of 12 residues. The CDR3 region is CSARPNTGELFF. CDR3 bases: TGCAGTGCCCGACCGAACACCGGGGAGCTGTTTTTT.

V gene TRBV12-3 or TRBV12-4 combines with J gene TRBJ2-7; 7 positions match TRBD1. J was trimmed by 3 bases and V by 1 base; bases with no gene match: 9. The CDR3 has 16 amino acids. Here the CDR3 reads CASSLGDSKIYYEQYF. CDR3 in DNA: TGTGCCAGCAGTTTAGGGGACAGCAAGATATACTACGAGCAGTACTTC.

This clonotype was seen a handful of times. This chain links TRBV7-9 with TRBJ1-4; D is unclear. CDR1 and CDR2 (germline): SEHNR, FQNEAQ (reference sequence). The CDR3 has 16 residues. V was trimmed by 4 bases and J by 0 bases, leaving 12 bases between them. The DNA of the CDR3 is TGTGCCAGCAGCTCCCCCGCTACAGCAACTAATGAAAAACTGTTTTTT. Its protein is CASSSPATATNEKLFF.

This clonotype was seen a few times. The chain recombines TRBV9 with TRBJ2-1, with 11 bases aligning to TRBD2. The trim removed 4 bases at V and 3 bases at J, leaving 3 bases unmatched. Per the germline V gene, CDR1 is SGDLS and CDR2 is YYNGEE. The CDR3 extends over 15 amino acids. CDR3 region: CASSPGLAVYNEQFF. The CDR3 nucleotides are TGTGCCAGCAGCCCGGGACTAGCGGTCTACAATGAGCAGTTCTTC.

The chain couples TRBV12-3 or TRBV12-4 to TRBJ2-3; either TRBD1 or TRBD2 may fit D (5 bases each). V dropped 6 bases and J dropped 0 bases, with 13 bases sitting between them. CDR3 size: 15 residues. Written as DNA, the CDR3 is TGTGCCAGCAGCCCATTCGGGGCCAGCACAGATACGCAGTATTTT. Protein sequence: CASSPFGASTDTQYF.

This clonotype was recorded only once. The chain carries TRBV5-6 and TRBJ2-3, with D perhaps TRBD2 (6 bases). The V and J ends lost 2 bases and 8 bases respectively, with 9 bases between them. CDR3 size: 12 residues. The V gene's germline CDR1 is SGHDT and CDR2 YYEEEE. CDR3 DNA: TGTGCCAGCAGCTTCCAGGAGGGTACGCAGTATTTT. Its translation: CASSFQEGTQYF.

This clonotype has just a few counts. The chain's CDR3 is CASSLAEENTEAFF. The CDR3 DNA reads as TGCGCCAGCAGCTTGGCCGAGGAGAACACTGAAGCTTTCTTT. The chain employs TRBV5-1 and TRBJ1-1; D gene uncertain. The germline gives CDR1 SGHRS, CDR2 YFSETQ. V lost 0 bases and J lost 1, with 7 bases in between. The CDR3 is 14 amino acids.

The rearrangement uses TRBV12-3 or TRBV12-4 and TRBJ2-1; either TRBD1 or TRBD2 may supply D (6 bases each). The CDR3 totals 16 residues. The V gene lost 6 bases and the J gene lost 2 bases, with 17 bases spanning the gap. The CDR3 sequence: CASSGGRLGPYNEQFF. Here the CDR3 DNA reads TGTGCCAGCAGCGGGGGCAGGTTAGGACCCTACAATGAGCAGTTCTTC.

This clonotype has more than one count but fewer than ten. The chain couples TRBV7-2 to TRBJ2-7; D is unresolved. Deletions cut 5 bases from V and 0 bases from J, with 8 bases between. Germline lookup yields CDR1 SGHTA and CDR2 FQGNSA. The CDR3 is 13 residues long. The CDR3 coding sequence is TGTGCCAGCAGCACGCAACTCTCCTACGAGCAGTACTTC. Protein: CASSTQLSYEQYF.

This sequence joins TRBV20-1 and TRBJ2-3, with 10 bases fitting TRBD1. The junction had 5 bases not matched to a gene; V was cut back by 1 base and J by 1 base. Germline loops: CDR1 DFQATT, CDR2 SNEGSKA (reference sequence). CDR3 size: 16 residues. This CDR3 reads CSARVRDRGGTDTQYF. CDR3 nucleotides: TGCAGTGCTAGAGTCAGGGACAGGGGAGGCACAGATACGCAGTATTTT.

This clonotype appeared a few times. The chain joins TRBV28 to TRBJ2-1; 8 nucleotides line up with TRBD2. The V segment lost 6 bases and the J segment 7 bases; nucleotides outside the gene matches: 14. Germline values: CDR1 MDHEN, CDR2 SYDVKM. CDR3 length: 16 amino acids. In DNA form, the CDR3 reads TGTGCCAGCAGCCCAGCGGGAGCCCAAACGGGGAATGAGCAGTTCTTC. It translates to CASSPAGAQTGNEQFF.

The rearrangement joins TRBV28 to TRBJ2-6; no clear D. The germline V and J ends were trimmed by 6 bases and 0 bases, with 9 bases remaining between them. Germline values: CDR1 MDHEN, CDR2 SYDVKM. The CDR3 is made up of 15 amino acids. The CDR3 nucleotides are TGTGCCAGCAGGGTGATATCCTCTGGGGCCAACGTCCTGACTTTC. Amino acids: CASRVISSGANVLTF. The full variable domain, in which reference TRBV28 and TRBJ2-6 provide the parts outside the CDR3, is DVKVTQSSRYLVKRTGEKVFLECVQDMDHENMFWYRQDPGLGLRLIYFSYDVKMKEKGDIPEGYSVSREKKERFSLILESASTNQTSMYLCASRVISSGANVLTFGAGSRLTVL.

The chain joins TRBV20-1 to TRBJ2-1; D unresolved. Germline-derived CDR1 and CDR2 are DFQATT and SNEGSKA (reference sequence). Trimming removed 0 bases at V and 0 bases at J, with 6 bases between. This CDR3 contains 14 residues. Here the CDR3 DNA reads TGCAGTGCTAGAGATCCCCGCTCCTACAATGAGCAGTTCTTC. Protein product: CSARDPRSYNEQFF.

The V call is TRBV13, the J call TRBJ2-3; possibly TRBD1 or TRBD2 for D (5 bases each). CDR1 PRHDT and CDR2 FYEKMQ come from the germline V gene (reference sequence). Trimming pared 1 base from V and 5 bases from J, leaving 13 bases between. The CDR3 spans 15 residues. CDR3 bases: TGTGCCAGCAGCTTAGTGGGGACCTTGGAAGATACGCAGTATTTT. Translation gives CASSLVGTLEDTQYF.

This chain uses TRBV6-5 with TRBJ2-7; weak D call: TRBD1 (6 bases). The V end was cut by 8 bases, the J end by 3 bases, with 17 bases between. Germline assignment: CDR1 MNHEY and CDR2 SVGAGI. CDR3 length: 14 residues. CDR3 residues: CASAKDRQIYEQYF. CDR3 coding DNA: TGTGCCAGCGCTAAGGACAGACAAATCTACGAGCAGTACTTC.

In this sample, this clonotype turned up a few times. The rearrangement links TRBV12-3 or TRBV12-4 to TRBJ1-2; 8 positions match TRBD1. The V gene end was trimmed by 6 bases and the J gene end by 4 bases; junction bases not matched to a gene: 19. The CDR3 has 18 amino acids. The CDR3 protein is CASSPGSSGGHGAYGYTF. CDR3 in DNA: TGTGCCAGCAGCCCCGGATCGTCAGGGGGCCACGGTGCCTATGGCTACACCTTC.

The chain couples TRBV4-3 to TRBJ2-7; a weak D match, TRBD1 (6 bases). V was cut by 0 bases and J by 0 bases, with 15 bases left in between. Germline V gene sequence: CDR1 LGHNA, CDR2 YSLEER. CDR3 length: 17 residues. DNA for the CDR3: TGCGCCAGCAGCCAAGAACCGGACAGCCTGTCCTCCTACGAGCAGTACTTC. Translated, it gives CASSQEPDSLSSYEQYF.